This entry lists 10 T cell receptor beta chains sequenced from one sample in a study of cytomegalovirus exposure and HLA in healthy donors. The PCR was carried out with 60 Vbeta primers and 13 Jbeta primers. Assay: immunoSEQ multiplex PCR; the TCRdb copy retains only in-frame clones and omits some. The table shows 100,000 or so clones, with 65% to 80% occurring only once. The sample taken for sequencing was PBMCs. These receptors originate from a man aged 25 to 45 in good health and CMV-seropositive.

The rearrangement joins TRBV7-9 to TRBJ1-2; 7 bases are a match to TRBD1. V was clipped by 1 base and J by 8 bases; unmatched bases: 4. Germline V lookup: CDR1 SEHNR, CDR2 FQNEAQ (reference sequence). The CDR3 totals 13 residues. CDR3 protein: CASSLEGAGGYTF. The CDR3, as DNA: TGTGCCAGCAGCTTAGAGGGGGCAGGAGGCTACACCTTC.

The rearrangement joins TRBV2 to TRBJ1-5, with 9 bases aligning to TRBD1. This CDR3 comprises 14 residues. The germline CDR1 and CDR2 sequences are SNHLY and FYNNEI. V lost 7 bases and J lost 7; bases outside the gene matches: 8. CDR3 residues: CASKDRGGGQPQHF. CDR3 sequence (DNA): TGTGCCAGCAAGGACAGGGGCGGGGGGCAGCCCCAGCATTTT.

V and J are TRBV5-1 and TRBJ1-1; 7 bases are a match to TRBD1. CDR3 length: 14 residues. The germline gives CDR1 SGHRS, CDR2 YFSETQ. V shed 3 bases and J 1 base; nucleotides not matched to a gene: 3. Written as DNA, the CDR3 is TGCGCCAGCAGCTCTCGGACAGGGAACACTGAAGCTTTCTTT. Translation: CASSSRTGNTEAFF.

This rearrangement joins TRBV5-6 to TRBJ2-7; D is uncertain. CDR1 is SGHDT and CDR2 is YYEEEE in the germline V gene. The CDR3 is 12 residues long. The V end was cut by 4 bases, the J end by 4 bases, with 9 bases between. The CDR3 protein is CASSLSTYEQYF. The DNA for the CDR3 is TGTGCCAGCAGCCTCTCGACATACGAGCAGTACTTC. Full variable domain (rest looked up from reference TRBV5-6 and TRBJ2-7): DAGVTQSPTHLIKTRGQQVTLRCSPKSGHDTVSWYQQALGQGPQFIFQYYEEEERQRGNFPDRFSGHQFPNYSSELNVNALLLGDSALYLCASSLSTYEQYFGPGTRLTVT.

This rearrangement joins TRBV2 to TRBJ1-6, with 9 nucleotides matching TRBD1. Germline-derived CDR1 and CDR2 are SNHLY and FYNNEI. This CDR3 region has 18 residues. V gave up 4 bases and J gave up 7 bases; unmatched junction bases: 14. This CDR3 is CASSASTIQGARNSPLHF. The DNA of the CDR3 is TGTGCCAGCAGTGCGAGCACTATACAGGGGGCGAGAAATTCACCCCTCCACTTT.

V is TRBV6-5 and J is TRBJ2-7; tentative D call: TRBD1 (6 bases). From germline, CDR1 is MNHEY and CDR2 SVGAGI. The CDR3 is 14 residues long. V lost 5 bases and J 2 bases, leaving 13 bases between the germline ends. CDR3 residues: CASSRGTSTYEQYF. For the CDR3, the DNA is TGTGCCAGCAGTAGGGGGACGTCCACCTACGAGCAGTACTTC.

For the CDR3, the DNA is TGTGCCAGCAGCTTGGAGGGAGGGGAATCAACCTACGAGCAGTACTTC. Its protein is CASSLEGGESTYEQYF. J is TRBJ2-7 and V is TRBV5-6; 7 bases are shared with TRBD2. Germline values: CDR1 SGHDT, CDR2 YYEEEE. The CDR3 is 16 residues long. The trim removed 0 bases at V and 2 bases at J, leaving 8 bases unmatched.

This sequence joins TRBV7-3 and TRBJ2-2; possible D gene TRBD1, 5 bases. V lost 5 bases and J 0 bases, leaving 16 bases between the germline ends. This CDR3 has 17 amino acids. Looked up from germline, CDR1 is SGHTA and CDR2 is FQGTGA. The DNA for the CDR3 is TGTGCCAGCAGCCCGGACAAGGGGTTTTCGAACACCGGGGAGCTGTTTTTT. It specifies CASSPDKGFSNTGELFF.

This chain links TRBV6-1 with TRBJ1-5; tentative D call: TRBD1 (5 bases). From germline, CDR1 is MNHNS and CDR2 SASEGT. The CDR3 extends over 14 amino acids. The germline V and J ends were trimmed by 6 bases and 6 bases, with 15 bases remaining between them. This CDR3 reads CASRLLGASQPQHF. The CDR3 nucleotides are TGTGCCAGCAGGTTATTAGGGGCGAGTCAGCCCCAGCATTTT.

The chain carries TRBV6-1 and TRBJ2-1; D is perhaps TRBD2 (5 bases). Trimming left V 3 bases short and J 3 bases short, with 12 bases between. Germline-derived CDR1 and CDR2 are MNHNS and SASEGT. The CDR3 totals 15 residues. The CDR3 here is CASSDPTRYYNEQFF. As DNA, the CDR3 is TGTGCCAGCAGTGACCCTACTAGGTACTACAATGAGCAGTTCTTC.